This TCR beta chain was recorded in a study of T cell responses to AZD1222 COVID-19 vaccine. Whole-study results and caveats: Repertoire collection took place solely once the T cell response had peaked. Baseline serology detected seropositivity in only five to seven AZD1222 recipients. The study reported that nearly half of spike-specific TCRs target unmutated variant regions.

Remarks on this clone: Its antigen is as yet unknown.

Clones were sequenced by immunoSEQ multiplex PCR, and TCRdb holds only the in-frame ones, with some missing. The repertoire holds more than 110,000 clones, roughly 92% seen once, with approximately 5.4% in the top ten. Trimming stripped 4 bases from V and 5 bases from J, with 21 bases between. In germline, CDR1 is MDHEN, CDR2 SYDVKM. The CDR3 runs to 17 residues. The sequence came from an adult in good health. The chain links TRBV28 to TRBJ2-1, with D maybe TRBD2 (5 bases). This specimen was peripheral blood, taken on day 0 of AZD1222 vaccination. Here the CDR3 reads CASSSPIGLTGHNEQFF. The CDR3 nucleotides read TGTGCCAGCAGTTCCCCGATCGGACTCACGGGCCACAATGAGCAGTTCTTC.